One and the same sample provided the 10 T cell receptor beta chains below, sequenced in a study of cytomegalovirus exposure and HLA in healthy donors. TCRdb's copy holds only in-frame clones and misses some; the assay was immunoSEQ multiplex PCR. The sample carries 150,000 to 200,000 clones, almost 85% recorded once. The material sequenced was PBMCs. These receptors all come from a young man in good health and CMV-seropositive.

The chain is built from TRBV7-2 and TRBJ1-5; a possible D gene is TRBD1 (5 bases). The CDR3 extends over 16 amino acids. The V end was cut by 5 bases, the J end by 4 bases, with 18 bases between. Germline CDR1 is SGHTA and CDR2 is FQGNSA. This chain's CDR3 is CASSPPGTRGNQPQHF. In DNA, the CDR3 is TGTGCCAGCAGCCCCCCCGGGACCCGGGGGAATCAGCCCCAGCATTTT. The full variable domain, in which reference TRBV7-2 and TRBJ1-5 provide the parts outside the CDR3, is GAGVSQSPSNKVTEKGKDVELRCDPISGHTALYWYRQSLGQGLEFLIYFQGNSAPDKSGLPSDRFSAERTGGSVSTLTIQRTQQEDSAVYLCASSPPGTRGNQPQHFGDGTRLSIL.

The chain is built from TRBV4-1 and TRBJ2-7; 12 bases are a match to TRBD1. The CDR3 sequence is 17 residues long. Per germline, CDR1 MGHRA and CDR2 YSYEKL. Unmatched junction bases numbered 9, after V lost 3 bases and J lost 3 bases. The CDR3 spells CASSHLAGTGGFYEQYF. Here the CDR3 DNA reads TGCGCCAGCAGCCACCTTGCTGGGACAGGGGGCTTCTACGAGCAGTACTTC.

This sequence joins TRBV13 and TRBJ2-7, with 7 nucleotides matching TRBD1. This CDR3 is built from 14 residues. Germline loops: CDR1 PRHDT, CDR2 FYEKMQ (reference sequence). V gave up 4 bases and J gave up 3 bases; unmatched junction bases: 6. CDR3 amino acids: CASSYGQESYEQYF. The CDR3, as DNA: TGTGCCAGCAGCTACGGACAGGAAAGCTACGAGCAGTACTTC.

This chain joins TRBV28 and TRBJ2-2; D may be TRBD1 (5 bases). V was pared by 4 bases and J by 2 bases, with 14 bases between. This CDR3 is 16 amino acids long. Germline V lookup: CDR1 MDHEN, CDR2 SYDVKM. The DNA of the CDR3 is TGTGCCAGCAGTTCTCCCCCTTGGACAAACACCGGGGAGCTGTTTTTT. Protein product: CASSSPPWTNTGELFF.

This clone was picked up one time. The V gene is TRBV7-3, the J gene TRBJ2-2, with D possibly TRBD2 on 5 matching bases. Between the trimmed V and J ends, which lost 1 base and 1 base, there was a span of 10 bases. CDR1 and CDR2 from the germline V gene are SGHTA and FQGTGA. The CDR3 loop spans 16 amino acids. The CDR3: CASSLNGVQNTGELFF. Here the CDR3 DNA reads TGTGCCAGCAGCTTAAACGGGGTTCAGAACACCGGGGAGCTGTTTTTT.

The chain employs TRBV2 and TRBJ1-4, with D perhaps TRBD1 (5 bases). Trimming pared 6 bases from V and 7 bases from J, leaving 15 bases between. The CDR3 contains 14 residues. CDR1 and CDR2 (germline): SNHLY, FYNNEI. CDR3: CASSMGQGGEKLFF. DNA of the CDR3: TGTGCCAGCAGCATGGGGCAGGGCGGTGAAAAACTGTTTTTT.

The gene calls are TRBV5-6 and TRBJ2-1; TRBD1 might be the D (5 bases). CDR1 SGHDT and CDR2 YYEEEE come from the germline V gene. Trimming pared 1 base from V and 9 bases from J, leaving 5 bases between. The CDR3 consists of 11 residues. CDR3 protein: CASSLQGEQFF. The CDR3 DNA sequence: TGTGCCAGCAGCTTGCAGGGTGAGCAGTTCTTC.

The chain links TRBV7-8 to TRBJ1-5; D is ambiguous. V shed 5 bases and J shed 2 bases, with 7 bases lying between them. The germline V gene encodes CDR1 SGHVS and CDR2 FQNEAQ. The CDR3 is made up of 13 amino acids. This CDR3 reads CASSHGGNQPQHF. CDR3 sequence (DNA): TGTGCCAGCAGCCACGGTGGCAATCAGCCCCAGCATTTT.

The chain carries TRBV2 and TRBJ1-3, with TRBD1 matching over 7 bases. The V segment lost 4 bases and the J segment 0 bases; nucleotides outside the gene matches: 3. Looked up from germline, CDR1 is SNHLY and CDR2 is FYNNEI. This CDR3 spans 15 amino acids. The chain's CDR3 is CASSATGSSGNTIYF. In nucleotides, the CDR3 is TGTGCCAGCAGTGCGACAGGGAGCTCTGGAAACACCATATATTTT.

The V gene is TRBV29-1, the J gene TRBJ1-3; D is unresolved. V was trimmed by 4 bases and J by 0 bases, leaving 10 bases between them. The CDR3 length is 14 residues. CDR1 and CDR2 from the germline V gene are SQVTM and ANQGSEA. CDR3 sequence (DNA): TGCAGCGTTGGAGAGGGAGGCTCTGGAAACACCATATATTTT. Amino acid sequence: CSVGEGGSGNTIYF.